The rows below give T cell receptor beta chains drawn from one sample of a study of shared clonotypes between healthy human individuals. Profiling relied on immunoSEQ multiplex PCR, and the TCRdb table lists in-frame clones only, not all of them. The sample consists of 800,000 to 1,200,000 clones, around 78% of them appearing once. Sequencing was performed on memory CD4+ T cells from PBMCs. Receptors originate from a man between 18 and 29 years old in good health. Some clones in this sample may be carry-over from other donors' samples. CDR3s include the opening cysteine and the closing phenylalanine or tryptophan. The D gene is left open where the match is weak. A clone size is listed for some rows: how often the clone was seen (once, few, many), or a class if it is expanded.

d_call	clone_size	j_call	v_call	cdr3_nt	cdr3_aa
NA	NA	TRBJ2-5	TRBV28	TGTGCCAGCAGCGTGGCGGGACGCAGTGGGGAGACCCAGTACTTC	CASSVAGRSGETQYF
NA	NA	TRBJ2-3	TRBV7-2	TGTGCCAGCAGCTTAGTCCGGGCCATCACAGATACGCAGTATTTT	CASSLVRAITDTQYF
NA	NA	TRBJ2-1	TRBV28	TGTGCCAGCAGTTTCGACTTGGATGAGCAGTTCTTC	CASSFDLDEQFF
NA	NA	TRBJ1-1	TRBV6-1	TGTGCCAGCAGGGAAGTTCAATCCAACACTGAAGCTTTCTTT	CASREVQSNTEAFF
NA	NA	TRBJ2-1	TRBV7-2	TGTGCCAGCAGCCTAAGCGGGCAAGCGTTCAATGAGCAGTTCTTC	CASSLSGQAFNEQFF
NA	NA	TRBJ2-7	TRBV6-1	TGTGCCAGCAGTGCAGGGGCCTGGGAGCAGTACTTC	CASSAGAWEQYF
NA	NA	TRBJ2-7	TRBV30	TGTGCCTGGACGGGAGTCTCCTACGAGCAGTACTTC	CAWTGVSYEQYF
NA	NA	TRBJ2-5	TRBV29-1	TGCAGCGTTAGTCCGGGACTCCAAAGGGAGACCCAGTACTTC	CSVSPGLQRETQYF
NA	NA	TRBJ2-2	TRBV2	TGTGCCAGCAGTGAAGGGACTACCACCGGGGAGCTGTTTTTT	CASSEGTTTGELFF
NA	once	TRBJ2-7	TRBV5-1	TGCGCCAGCAGCTTGGCTGGCGGGATATCCTTCGAGCAGTACTTC	CASSLAGGISFEQYF
TRBD2	NA	TRBJ2-1	TRBV4-3	TGCGCCAGCAGCCAAGTCGTCGGGACTAGCGGGAGGAATGAGCAGTTCTTC	CASSQVVGTSGRNEQFF
TRBD1	NA	TRBJ2-2	TRBV5-8	TGTGCCAGCAGGGCAGGGACAGGGAGGAACACCGGGGAGCTGTTTTTT	CASRAGTGRNTGELFF
TRBD2	NA	TRBJ2-1	TRBV11-2	TGTGCCAGCAGCGTGACTAGCGGGGCCCCCGATGAGCAGTTCTTC	CASSVTSGAPDEQFF
TRBD2	NA	TRBJ2-7	TRBV9	TGTGCCAGCAGCCTATCCACTAGCGGGACCTACGAGCAGTACTTC	CASSLSTSGTYEQYF
TRBD2	once	TRBJ2-3	TRBV4-3	TGCGCCAGCGCCCAGACTAGCGGGAGCACAGATACGCAGTATTTT	CASAQTSGSTDTQYF
NA	NA	TRBJ1-2	TRBV7-2	TGTGCCAGCAGCTTGCACGGACTTAACTATGGCTACACCTTC	CASSLHGLNYGYTF
NA	NA	TRBJ1-3	TRBV7-2	TGTGCCAGCAGCTTAGGACAGAGAGGAAACACCATATATTTT	CASSLGQRGNTIYF
TRBD1	few	TRBJ2-7	TRBV15	TGTGCCACCAGCAGAGATAGGGACAGGGCCCACGAGCAGTACTTC	CATSRDRDRAHEQYF
TRBD1	few	TRBJ2-7	TRBV5-1	TGCGCCAGCAGCCTTTTCGGACAGGGTGAGAAGCAGTACTTC	CASSLFGQGEKQYF
NA	NA	TRBJ1-4	TRBV27	TGTGCCAGCAGTTTATTGTCCCCCGCTAATGAAAAACTGTTTTTT	CASSLLSPANEKLFF
NA	NA	TRBJ2-7	TRBV18	TGTGCCAGCTCACCGGCTTCCAGGGGTTCCTCCTACGAGCAGTACTTC	CASSPASRGSSYEQYF
NA	few	TRBJ2-3	TRBV2	TGTGCCAGCACGACCGGGACCCCCAGTCCGGATACGCAGTATTTT	CASTTGTPSPDTQYF
TRBD1	NA	TRBJ1-4	TRBV6-1	TGTGCCAGCAGACCCGGACAGGGGAGGACTGAAAAACTGTTTTTT	CASRPGQGRTEKLFF
NA	NA	TRBJ1-4	TRBV5-6	TGTGCCAGCAGCTTGGACGGGGTGGGAACTAATGAAAAACTGTTTTTT	CASSLDGVGTNEKLFF
TRBD1	NA	TRBJ1-2	TRBV2	TGTGCCAGCAGTGAAGCCGGGACAGGGGGCGCGAGAGGTGGCTACACCTTC	CASSEAGTGGARGGYTF
TRBD1	NA	TRBJ1-5	TRBV6-6	TGTGCCAGCAAAGACAGGGCTCCCAATCAGCCCCAGCATTTT	CASKDRAPNQPQHF